This T cell receptor (beta chain) was identified during a study of human T cells and chemical hapten exposure. Study information: Across the whole study, which lasted around six months, patients were given diphenylcyclopropenone on the scalp once a week. Slight volume differences across pooled libraries mainly accounted for varying per-sample TCR yields. The patients, most of them female, presented with alopecia areata, totalis or universalis. Study results and caveats: No shift was seen in TCRs above 1 in 1000 frequency with DPC sensitization.

TCRdb re-called the RACE reads through MiXCR, storing one row per CDR3 protein. The sample records 79,000 or so distinct CDR3 sequences, around 30% being singletons. In regard to this clonotype: The antigen remains unidentified.

The CDR3 spans 14 residues. V was clipped by 6 bases and J by 2 bases, with 14 bases between them. Time point given: patch test 1, 2 weeks after DPC sensitization. Documented treatment: therapeutic diphenylcyclopropenone sensitization with weekly scalp DPC. The receptor was derived from a man aged 35-49 years with alopecia areata. Some clones in this sample may be carry-over from other donors' samples. J is TRBJ2-7 and V is TRBV12-3 or TRBV12-4; D gene ambiguous. The specimen comprised whole blood, sampled in connection with sensitization to the hapten diphenylcyclopropenone (DPC). CDR3 sequence: CASSTTEPPYEQYF. In DNA, the CDR3 is TGTGCCAGCAGCACTACAGAGCCACCCTACGAGCAGTACTTC.